What follows are 16 T cell receptor beta chains derived from one specimen sequenced in a study of T cells after posttransplantation cyclophosphamide. The assay was immunoSEQ multiplex PCR, and TCRdb's table has in-frame clones only and misses some. The table lists about 25,000 clones, no singletons, with around 1.9% in the top ten. Busulfan-fludarabine conditioning, marrow transplant, and cyclophosphamide on days +3 and +4 were administered. The material sequenced was PBMCs, taken after allogeneic stem cell transplant with posttransplant cyclophosphamide. All receptors come from a male patient younger than 30 who received an allogeneic stem cell transplant from a related donor, was CMV-positive, and had no GVHD. Some T cells may be transferred from the graft donor.

This clone has ten or more counts. The rearrangement uses TRBV10-3 and TRBJ2-7, with 7 bases identical to TRBD1. The length of the CDR3 is 12 residues. Per the germline V gene, CDR1 is ENHRY and CDR2 is SYGVKD. The J segment lost 3 bases and the V segment lost 10 bases, leaving 6 bases of the junction unmatched. The chain's CDR3 is CATWDSFYEQYF. The CDR3 bases are TGTGCCACTTGGGACAGTTTCTACGAGCAGTACTTC.

Ten or more counts support this clone. The sample has other DNA sequences that encode this CDR3 too. This chain joins TRBV28 and TRBJ1-5, with D unclear. The germline V gene encodes CDR1 MDHEN and CDR2 SYDVKM. V was shortened by 8 bases and J by 2 bases, with 7 bases between the two germline ends. The CDR3 runs 12 residues. DNA for the CDR3: TGTGCCAGCCGGGGTGGCAATCAGCCCCAGCATTTT. Its protein is CASRGGNQPQHF.

In this sample, this clone turned up many times. The V and J genes are TRBV4-3 and TRBJ2-1; perhaps TRBD1 as D (6 bases). Germline V gene sequence: CDR1 LGHNA, CDR2 YSLEER. V lost 0 bases, J lost 6 bases, and 9 bases lay in between. This CDR3 contains 14 residues. The CDR3 region is CASSQDRGGNEQFF. Here the CDR3 DNA reads TGCGCCAGCAGCCAAGACAGGGGCGGCAATGAGCAGTTCTTC.

In this sample, this clone is medium-sized. This chain uses TRBV6-5 with TRBJ2-7; D is undetermined. Trimming shortened V by 6 bases and J by 2 bases, and 11 bases separated the two germline ends. Germline lookup yields CDR1 MNHEY and CDR2 SVGAGI. CDR3 length: 13 residues. In DNA, the CDR3 is TGTGCCAGCAGCCCCCAGGTACCCTACGAGCAGTACTTC. Protein product: CASSPQVPYEQYF.

This clone was observed at least ten times. The chain's CDR3 is CATSRGGDQETQYF. Here the CDR3 DNA reads TGTGCCACCAGCAGAGGGGGGGACCAAGAGACCCAGTACTTC. This chain connects TRBV15 to TRBJ2-5; weak D call: TRBD2 (6 bases). V was pared by 1 base and J by 0 bases, with 6 bases between. Germline CDR1 LNHNV, CDR2 YYDKDF (reference sequence). The CDR3 loop spans 14 amino acids.

This clone was detected ten times or more. The chain couples TRBV9 to TRBJ2-7, with 14 bases matching TRBD2. Germline CDR1 is SGDLS and CDR2 is YYNGEE. The junction had 7 bases not matched to a gene; V was cut back by 4 bases and J by 4 bases. The CDR3 contains 16 residues. The CDR3 loop is CASSPWTSGGPYEQYF. CDR3 nucleotide sequence: TGTGCCAGCAGCCCCTGGACTAGCGGGGGGCCATACGAGCAGTACTTC.

This clone was observed at least ten times. The CDR3 region is CALRTGEGTNTGELFF. CDR3 DNA: TGTGCCTTACGGACAGGGGAAGGGACGAACACCGGGGAGCTGTTTTTT. V gene TRBV10-3 combines with J gene TRBJ2-2; 9 nucleotides agree with TRBD1. Trimming cost V 11 bases and J 0 bases; bases outside gene matches: 10. Looked up from germline, CDR1 is ENHRY and CDR2 is SYGVKD. This CDR3 comprises 16 residues.

This clone was observed at least ten times. The rearrangement uses TRBV7-9 and TRBJ1-1; 9 nucleotides line up with TRBD1. Germline lookup yields CDR1 SEHNR and CDR2 FQNEAQ (reference sequence). The J segment lost 3 bases and the V segment lost 4 bases, leaving 6 bases of the junction unmatched. CDR3 length: 15 residues. The CDR3 sequence is CASSSSQGADTEAFF. The DNA of the CDR3 is TGTGCCAGCAGCTCATCACAGGGGGCGGACACTGAAGCTTTCTTT.

At least ten counts were recorded for this clone. J is TRBJ2-1 and V is TRBV5-4, with 9 bases fitting TRBD1. Germline V gene sequence: CDR1 SGHNT, CDR2 YYREEE (reference sequence). Trimming took 4 bases from V and 5 from J; bases not matched to a gene: 7. This CDR3 spans 15 amino acids. The CDR3 protein is CASSGRDRDNNEQFF. The CDR3 DNA follows: TGTGCCAGCAGCGGGAGGGACAGGGACAACAATGAGCAGTTCTTC.

The sample holds many counts of this clone. V and J are TRBV18 and TRBJ1-1; 7 nucleotides agree with TRBD1. The germline gives CDR1 KGHSH, CDR2 LQKENI. Germline trimming cut 1 base from V and 3 bases from J; bases unmatched to any gene: 5. The CDR3 spans 15 residues. The CDR3 is CASSPLDRVYTEAFF. The CDR3 DNA sequence: TGTGCCAGCTCACCACTTGACAGGGTATACACTGAAGCTTTCTTT.

Ten or more counts support this clone. The chain employs TRBV15 and TRBJ1-3; a weak D match, TRBD1 (5 bases). Per germline, CDR1 LNHNV and CDR2 YYDKDF (reference sequence). Trimming left V 0 bases short and J 8 bases short, with 14 bases between. The CDR3 has 15 residues. The CDR3 DNA sequence: TGTGCCACCAGCAGAGATCTAGGGGTTGGGGACACCATATATTTT. Protein: CATSRDLGVGDTIYF.

This clone was detected many times. The rearrangement joins TRBV5-4 to TRBJ2-3; 13 nucleotides agree with TRBD2. V was pared by 3 bases and J by 6 bases, with 4 bases of the junction left unmatched. Germline values: CDR1 SGHNT, CDR2 YYREEE (reference sequence). This CDR3 contains 15 residues. CDR3 sequence (DNA): TGTGCCAGCAGCTCGGGACTAGCGGGATCGGATACGCAGTATTTT. Protein sequence: CASSSGLAGSDTQYF.

This clone has only a few counts. V and J are TRBV11-2 and TRBJ2-5; perhaps TRBD2 as D (6 bases). Germline V gives CDR1 SGHAT, CDR2 FQNNGV. Between the trimmed V and J ends, which lost 3 bases and 2 bases, there was a span of 13 bases. The CDR3 has 15 residues. The CDR3 region has the DNA TGTGCCAGCAGCTTGCGGGACTCCAGACAAGAGACCCAGTACTTC. As protein: CASSLRDSRQETQYF.

Many counts were recorded for this clone. J is TRBJ2-5 and V is TRBV7-9, with TRBD1 as a possible D gene (6 bases). Germline lookup yields CDR1 SEHNR and CDR2 FQNEAQ (reference sequence). V lost 5 bases, J lost 3 bases, and 16 bases lay in between. The CDR3 extends over 15 amino acids. The CDR3 DNA follows: TGTGCCAGCAGCCATCCCACAGGGACCAAAGAGACCCAGTACTTC. Translation: CASSHPTGTKETQYF.

This clone occurred many times. J is TRBJ2-3 and V is TRBV7-2, with D possibly being TRBD1 (6 bases). The V end lost 2 bases, the J end lost 6 bases, and 15 bases lay between the germline ends. The CDR3 has 15 amino acids. Per the germline V gene, CDR1 is SGHTA and CDR2 is FQGNSA. The CDR3 nucleotides read TGTGCCAGCAGCTTACTACAGGGCGCGCCGGATACGCAGTATTTT. Translation: CASSLLQGAPDTQYF. The variable domain in full, with the rest retrieved from reference TRBV7-2 and TRBJ2-3, is GAGVSQSPSNKVTEKGKDVELRCDPISGHTALYWYRQSLGQGLEFLIYFQGNSAPDKSGLPSDRFSAERTGGSVSTLTIQRTQQEDSAVYLCASSLLQGAPDTQYFGPGTRLTVL.

This clone appeared many times. This chain links TRBV11-2 with TRBJ2-3; D uncertain. V was shortened by 1 base and J by 2 bases, with 10 bases between the two germline ends. This CDR3 comprises 15 residues. Germline V gene lookup returns CDR1 SGHAT and CDR2 FQNNGV. The CDR3 reads CASSLVHRPTDTQYF. In DNA, the CDR3 is TGTGCCAGCAGCTTAGTCCACAGACCCACAGATACGCAGTATTTT.